This T cell receptor beta chain was sequenced during a study of T cells in Graves' hyperthyroidism and ophthalmopathy. About the research overall: Blood from the periphery was taken at initial diagnosis, before any treatment.

Amplification yielded TCR beta CDR3 regions, with RNA transcripts as the source. The HTBI primer set served for first-round RT-PCR of the TCR CDR3. TCRdb re-called the multiplex PCR reads through MiXCR, storing one row per CDR3 protein. The table has around 250,000 distinct CDR3 sequences, 13% to 15% seen once. Patients aged 18 to 65 had newly diagnosed hyperthyroidism lasting under 2 months. A patient was excluded if there was uncontrolled infection, other autoimmune disease, pregnancy or lactation. Orbital computed tomography, thyroid ultrasound, serum thyroxine and TRAb, and clinical symptoms together informed the diagnoses. This CDR3 contains 12 residues. CDR1 GTSNPN and CDR2 SVGIG come from the germline V gene (reference sequence). Trimming took 8 bases from V and 3 from J, leaving 13 bases between them.

The specimen sequenced was blood. This sequence originates from a woman aged 35 to 49 with Graves' hyperthyroidism that later progressed to Graves' ophthalmopathy. The V call is TRBV30, the J call TRBJ1-1; TRBD1 might be the D (6 bases). In DNA, the CDR3 is TGTGCCGGCTTACAGGGTGACACTGAAGCTTTCTTT. This translates into CAGLQGDTEAFF.